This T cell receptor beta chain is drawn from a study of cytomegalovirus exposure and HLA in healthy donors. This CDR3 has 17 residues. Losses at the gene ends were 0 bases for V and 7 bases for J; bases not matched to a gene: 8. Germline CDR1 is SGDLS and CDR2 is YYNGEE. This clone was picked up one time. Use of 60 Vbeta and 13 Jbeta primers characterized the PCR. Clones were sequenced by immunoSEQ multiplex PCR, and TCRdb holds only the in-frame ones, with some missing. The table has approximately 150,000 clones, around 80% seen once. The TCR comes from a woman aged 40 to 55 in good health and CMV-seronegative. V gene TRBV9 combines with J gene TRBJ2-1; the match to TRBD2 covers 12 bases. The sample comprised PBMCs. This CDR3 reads CASSVGRLAGGDNEQFF. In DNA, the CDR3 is TGTGCCAGCAGCGTAGGCCGGCTAGCGGGAGGGGATAATGAGCAGTTCTTC.